The text below deals with one TCR beta chain. The data were obtained in a study of shared clonotypes between healthy human individuals. Only in-frame clones appear in the TCRdb table, and some are missing; sequencing was by immunoSEQ multiplex PCR. The sample has approximately 100,000 clones, just over 65% seen once. Per germline, CDR1 SGHRS and CDR2 YFSETQ. The V end was cut by 0 bases, the J end by 3 bases, with 7 bases between. The CDR3 spans 13 residues. The chain employs TRBV5-1 and TRBJ2-7; D call uncertain. Sequencing was performed on memory CD8+ T cells sorted from blood. Sample subset: CD45RO+ cells pooled with CCR7-negative TemRA cells. This TCR derives from a woman under 40 in good health. The CDR3 bases are TGCGCCAGCAGCTTGGGGAGATACTACGAGCAGTACTTC. Translated: CASSLGRYYEQYF.